Described below is a single TCR beta chain sequence and its context. The antigen is unknown. The source of the sample is a study of T cell responses to AZD1222 COVID-19 vaccine. Whole-study findings and limits: In a largely white British group with more females than males, clonal diversity was possibly underestimated.

Assay: immunoSEQ multiplex PCR; the TCRdb copy retains only in-frame clones and omits some. Here the sample spans under 200,000 clones, approximately 94% being singletons. Sequencing was performed on peripheral blood, taken on day 0 of AZD1222 vaccination. The receptor's source is an adult in good health.

CDR3 sequence: CASSEGGFLSREQYF. DNA for the CDR3: TGTGCCAGCAGTGAAGGGGGTTTTTTAAGTCGGGAGCAGTACTTC. The rearrangement links TRBV6-1 to TRBJ2-7; no clear D. V shed 1 base and J shed 7 bases, with 17 bases lying between them. The CDR3 has 15 residues. Germline V gene data show CDR1 as MNHNS and CDR2 as SASEGT.